This T cell receptor beta chain derives from a study of T-cell reconstitution after alpha-beta-depleted transplantation in children. Study-wide findings and caveats: There were reportedly several hundred expanded graft clones from which alpha-beta T cells came about two months after transplant. T-cell counts and diversity were attributed mostly to newly produced T cells one year after transplant.

Library preparation (for TCRbeta) was performed with unique molecular identifiers. Using its own MiXCR run on the PCR reads, TCRdb lists one record per CDR3 protein. Found here are hundreds of thousands of distinct CDR3 sequences, about 12% of them singletons; the top ten hold 0.65% to 0.9%. This clonotype was observed a handful of times. What it binds is unknown. V gave up 6 bases and J gave up 0 bases, with 12 bases separating them. This CDR3 spans 15 amino acids. The receptor was derived from a girl aged 2 to 10 with congenital amegakaryocytic thrombocytopenia, due to receive a stem cell transplant. The specimen was PBMCs, collected before TCRalphabeta/CD19-depleted stem cell transplant. This chain connects TRBV12-3 or TRBV12-4 to TRBJ2-1, with unresolved D. DNA of the CDR3: TGTGCCAGCAGGCCCACTAAGAGCTCCTACAATGAGCAGTTCTTC. Its translation: CASRPTKSSYNEQFF.